Listed here is a single TCR beta chain. The DNA ends 3 residues before the CDR3 does, and the rest of the CDR3 is filled in from the germline J gene. This sample is drawn from a study of T cells in women clearing cervical HPV infection. Using immunoSEQ multiplex PCR, the repertoire was profiled, and TCRdb retains in-frame clones only, with some absent. The sample holds about 26,000 clones. The CDR3 has 14 residues. Germline V gives CDR1 SGHTA, CDR2 FQGNSA. J lost 6 bases, V lost 6 bases, and 6 bases had no gene match. This chain uses TRBV7-2 with TRBJ1-5; 9 bases line up with TRBD1. Sample: blood buffy coat. The sequence was collected from a woman between 18 and 70 years old with a cervical HPV16 infection that either progressed to CIN3+ or cleared (not recorded which). This CDR3 reads CASSLRDRAQPQHF. Incomplete CDR3 DNA: TGTGCCAGCAGTTTGAGGGACAGGGCTCAGCCC.